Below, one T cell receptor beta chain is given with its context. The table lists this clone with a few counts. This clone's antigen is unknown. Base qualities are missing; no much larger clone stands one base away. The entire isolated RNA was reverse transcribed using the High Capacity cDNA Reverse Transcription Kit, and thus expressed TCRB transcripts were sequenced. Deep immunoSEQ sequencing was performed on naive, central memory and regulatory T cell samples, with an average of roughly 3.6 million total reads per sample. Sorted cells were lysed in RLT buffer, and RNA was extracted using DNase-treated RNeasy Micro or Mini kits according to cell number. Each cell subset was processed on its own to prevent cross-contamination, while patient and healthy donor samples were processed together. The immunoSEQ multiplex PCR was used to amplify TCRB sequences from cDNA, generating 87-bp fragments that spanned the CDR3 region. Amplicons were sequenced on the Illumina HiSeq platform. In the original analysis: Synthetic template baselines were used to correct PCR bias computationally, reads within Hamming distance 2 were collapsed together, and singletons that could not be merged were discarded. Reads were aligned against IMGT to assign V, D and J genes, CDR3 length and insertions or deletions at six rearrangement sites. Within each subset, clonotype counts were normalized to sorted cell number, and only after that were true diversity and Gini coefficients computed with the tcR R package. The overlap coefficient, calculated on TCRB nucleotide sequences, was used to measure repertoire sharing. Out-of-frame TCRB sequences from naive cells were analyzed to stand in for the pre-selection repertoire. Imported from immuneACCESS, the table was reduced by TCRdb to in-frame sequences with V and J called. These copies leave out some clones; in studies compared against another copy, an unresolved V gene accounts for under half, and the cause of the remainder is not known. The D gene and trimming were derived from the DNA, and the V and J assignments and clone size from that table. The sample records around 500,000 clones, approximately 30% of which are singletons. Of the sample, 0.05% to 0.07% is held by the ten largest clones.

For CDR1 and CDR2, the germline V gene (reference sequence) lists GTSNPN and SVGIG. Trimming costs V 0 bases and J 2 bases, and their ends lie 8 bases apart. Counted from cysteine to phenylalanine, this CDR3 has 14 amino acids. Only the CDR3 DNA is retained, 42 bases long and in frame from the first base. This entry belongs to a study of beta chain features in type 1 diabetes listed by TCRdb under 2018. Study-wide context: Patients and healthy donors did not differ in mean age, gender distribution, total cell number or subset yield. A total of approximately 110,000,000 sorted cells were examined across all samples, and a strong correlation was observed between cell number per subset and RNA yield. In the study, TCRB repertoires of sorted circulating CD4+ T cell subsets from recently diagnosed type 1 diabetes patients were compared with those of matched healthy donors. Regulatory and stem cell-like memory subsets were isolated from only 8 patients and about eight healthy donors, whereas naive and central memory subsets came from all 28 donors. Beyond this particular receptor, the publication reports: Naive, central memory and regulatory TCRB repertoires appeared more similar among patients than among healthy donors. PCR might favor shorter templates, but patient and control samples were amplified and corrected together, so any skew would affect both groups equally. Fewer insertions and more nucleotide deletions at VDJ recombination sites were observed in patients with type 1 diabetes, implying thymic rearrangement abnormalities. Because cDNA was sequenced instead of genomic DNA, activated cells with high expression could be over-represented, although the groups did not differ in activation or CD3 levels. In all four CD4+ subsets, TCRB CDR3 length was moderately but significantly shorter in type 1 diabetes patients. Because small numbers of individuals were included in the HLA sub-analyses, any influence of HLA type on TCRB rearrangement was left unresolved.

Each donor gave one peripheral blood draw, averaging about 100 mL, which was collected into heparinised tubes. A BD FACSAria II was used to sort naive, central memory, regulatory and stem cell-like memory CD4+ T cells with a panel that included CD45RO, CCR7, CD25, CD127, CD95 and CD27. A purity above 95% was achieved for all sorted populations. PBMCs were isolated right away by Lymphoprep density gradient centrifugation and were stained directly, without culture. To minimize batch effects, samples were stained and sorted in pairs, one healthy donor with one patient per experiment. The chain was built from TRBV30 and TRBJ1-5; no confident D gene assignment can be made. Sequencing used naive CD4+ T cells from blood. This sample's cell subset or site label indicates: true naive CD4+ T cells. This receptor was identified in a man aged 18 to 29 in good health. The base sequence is TGTGCCTGGAGTGTCTGGGGAGGCAATCAGCCCCAGCATTTT. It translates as CAWSVWGGNQPQHF.